These 14 T cell receptor beta chains were all obtained from the same sample, sequenced in a study of blood T cell repertoires in COVID-19. Method: immunoSEQ multiplex PCR; TCRdb's copy keeps in-frame clones and lacks some. The sample yields over 200,000 clones, roughly 89% seen once. The sequenced sample was peripheral blood. These receptors all stem from a man aged 30 to 45 who had recovered from COVID-19.

This sequence joins TRBV5-4 and TRBJ2-7; weak D call: TRBD1 (5 bases). Germline V gene sequence: CDR1 SGHNT, CDR2 YYREEE (reference sequence). The CDR3 loop spans 14 amino acids. V was shortened by 3 bases and J by 3 bases, with 13 bases between the two germline ends. CDR3 residues: CASSSSQGYYEQYF. The CDR3 coding sequence is TGTGCCAGCAGCTCGAGTCAGGGTTACTACGAGCAGTACTTC.

V and J are TRBV10-2 and TRBJ1-1; no clear D gene. Trimming took off 7 bases at V and 3 bases at J, with 15 bases between the two ends. Germline V gene data show CDR1 as WSHSY and CDR2 as SAAADI. This CDR3 is 14 amino acids long. CDR3: CASKGFGEDTEAFF. In nucleotides, the CDR3 is TGCGCCAGCAAGGGCTTCGGGGAGGACACTGAAGCTTTCTTT.

V is TRBV6-5 and J is TRBJ1-4, with 7 bases matching TRBD1. The CDR3 sequence is 16 residues long. The germline V gene encodes CDR1 MNHEY and CDR2 SVGAGI. The V gene end was trimmed by 0 bases and the J gene end by 6 bases; junction bases not matched to a gene: 7. The CDR3 nucleotides are TGTGCCAGCAGTTACTCGAAGGGGGCGTGGGATGAAAAACTGTTTTTT. This codes for CASSYSKGAWDEKLFF.

The chain has TRBV5-8 and TRBJ2-3, with 8 bases identical to TRBD1. Looked up from germline, CDR1 is SGHTS and CDR2 is YDEGEE. V lost 4 bases and J lost 3; bases outside the gene matches: 1. The CDR3 consists of 13 residues. The CDR3 is CASSRTGTDTQYF. CDR3 in DNA: TGTGCCAGCAGCCGGACAGGGACAGATACGCAGTATTTT. Filled out from reference TRBV5-8 and TRBJ2-3, the complete variable domain reads EAGVTQSPTHLIKTRGQQATLRCSPISGHTSVYWYQQALGLGLQFLLWYDEGEERNRGNFPPRFSGRQFPNYSSELNVNALELEDSALYLCASSRTGTDTQYFGPGTRLTVL.

V and J are TRBV7-9 and TRBJ1-5; 8 bases fit TRBD1. Trimming at V came to 4 bases and at J to 6 bases, leaving 11 bases not matched to a gene. The V gene's germline CDR1 is SEHNR and CDR2 FQNEAQ (reference sequence). This CDR3 has 16 residues. DNA of the CDR3: TGTGCCAGCAGCTCATACCCAGGGGGCGGGAGTCAGCCCCAGCATTTT. It specifies CASSSYPGGGSQPQHF.

The J gene is TRBJ1-4, the V gene TRBV6-5, with D perhaps TRBD1 (5 bases). The ends were cut back, 2 bases at V and 5 bases at J, with 12 bases in the middle. Germline loops: CDR1 MNHEY, CDR2 SVGAGI. CDR3 length: 15 residues. The chain's CDR3 is CASSYRGEGNEKLFF. In nucleotides, the CDR3 is TGTGCCAGCAGTTACCGGGGGGAGGGGAATGAAAAACTGTTTTTT.

V usage is TRBV30 and J usage is TRBJ1-2, with D perhaps matching TRBD1 (5 bases). There are 15 residues in the CDR3. Germline lookup yields CDR1 GTSNPN and CDR2 SVGIG (reference sequence). V was pared by 4 bases and J by 5 bases, with 20 bases between. CDR3 region: CAWINLGEKLYGYTF. For the CDR3, the DNA is TGTGCCTGGATAAACTTAGGGGAAAAGCTTTATGGCTACACCTTC. The full variable domain, with the rest looked up from reference TRBV30 and TRBJ1-2, is SQTIHQWPATLVQPVGSPLSLECTVEGTSNPNLYWYRQAAGRGLQLLFYSVGIGQISSEVPQNLSASRPQDRQFILSSKKLLLSDSGFYLCAWINLGEKLYGYTFGSGTRLTVV.

The V gene is TRBV7-7, the J gene TRBJ2-2, with 7 bases matching TRBD2. The trim removed 5 bases at V and 4 bases at J, leaving 10 bases unmatched. CDR3 length: 16 residues. Germline CDR1 reads SSHAT; CDR2 reads FNYEAQ (reference sequence). CDR3 amino acids: CASSPSSAGVTGELFF. CDR3 coding DNA: TGTGCCAGCAGCCCGTCGAGCGCGGGGGTCACCGGGGAGCTGTTTTTT.

The V gene is TRBV6-6, the J gene TRBJ1-4, with D possibly matching TRBD1 (5 bases). This CDR3 is 14 amino acids long. Germline lookup yields CDR1 MNHNY and CDR2 SVGAGI (reference sequence). The germline V and J ends were trimmed by 6 bases and 7 bases, with 15 bases remaining between them. DNA of the CDR3: TGTGCCAGCAGCCCGGGGGGGGTGCGTGAAAAACTGTTTTTT. Protein: CASSPGGVREKLFF.

The chain carries TRBV6-5 and TRBJ2-1; 8 bases are shared with TRBD1. The CDR3 has 15 amino acids. The V gene end was trimmed by 5 bases and the J gene end by 3 bases; junction bases not matched to a gene: 6. The germline gives CDR1 MNHEY, CDR2 SVGAGI. CDR3 amino acids: CASSTGTGVYNEQFF. CDR3 coding DNA: TGTGCCAGCAGTACCGGGACAGGAGTCTACAATGAGCAGTTCTTC.

The chain combines TRBV6-5 with TRBJ1-1; a weak D match, TRBD1 (6 bases). The germline V gene has CDR1 MNHEY and CDR2 SVGAGI. This CDR3 has 13 amino acids. Trimming took off 0 bases at V and 7 bases at J, with 9 bases between the two ends. CDR3 sequence (DNA): TGTGCCAGCAGTTACTCCTTCAGGGGTGAAGCTTTCTTT. It is translated as CASSYSFRGEAFF.

The CDR3 is CASSQQTAGYTF. The DNA for the CDR3 is TGTGCCAGCAGTCAGCAGACAGCTGGCTACACCTTC. The chain couples TRBV12-3 or TRBV12-4 to TRBJ1-2; tentative D call: TRBD1 (5 bases). With 5 bases removed from V and 7 bases from J, the gap between germline ends came to 11 bases. This CDR3 contains 12 residues.

The chain carries TRBV10-1 and TRBJ1-2; D not resolved. This CDR3 region has 12 residues. V lost 8 bases and J 8 bases, leaving 15 bases between the germline ends. CDR1 and CDR2 (germline): WNHNN, SYGVQD (reference sequence). The chain's CDR3 is CASLIDRRGYTF. CDR3 bases: TGCGCCAGCCTAATAGATCGCCGGGGCTACACCTTC.

The chain couples TRBV6-5 to TRBJ2-3, with D hard to call. Germline V gives CDR1 MNHEY, CDR2 SVGAGI. This CDR3 comprises 13 residues. V was pared by 6 bases and J by 6 bases, with 13 bases between. The CDR3 bases are TGTGCCAGCAGCCAAATCGGGTTGGATACGCAGTATTTT. Protein sequence: CASSQIGLDTQYF.